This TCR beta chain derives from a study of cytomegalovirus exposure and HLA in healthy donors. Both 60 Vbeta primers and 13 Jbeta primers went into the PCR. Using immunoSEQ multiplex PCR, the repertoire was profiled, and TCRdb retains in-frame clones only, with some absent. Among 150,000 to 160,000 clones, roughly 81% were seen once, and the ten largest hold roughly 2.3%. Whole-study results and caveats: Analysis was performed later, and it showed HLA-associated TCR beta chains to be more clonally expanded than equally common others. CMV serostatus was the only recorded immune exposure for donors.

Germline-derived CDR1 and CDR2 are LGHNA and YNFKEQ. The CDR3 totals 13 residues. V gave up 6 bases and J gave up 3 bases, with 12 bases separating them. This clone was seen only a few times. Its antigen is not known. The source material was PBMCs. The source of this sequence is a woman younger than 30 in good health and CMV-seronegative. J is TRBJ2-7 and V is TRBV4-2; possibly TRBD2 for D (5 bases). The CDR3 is CASRLVGGYEQYF. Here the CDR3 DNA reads TGTGCCAGCAGACTAGTGGGCGGCTACGAGCAGTACTTC.